These 27 T cell receptor beta chains came from one sample sequenced in a study of T-cell memory formation after mild COVID-19. One entry per CDR3 protein, called by TCRdb with MiXCR from the 5' RACE reads. The repertoire consists of approximately 150,000 distinct CDR3 sequences, with 13% to 15% occurring once and the leading ten covering 13% to 15%. The sample consisted of PBMCs or a T cell subset sorted from them (not recorded which). Receptor source: an adult woman who had mild COVID-19 (a few samples of this study predate the infection). Cell type and time point are not known.

This clonotype was seen at least ten times. This rearrangement joins TRBV11-2 to TRBJ2-7; 9 bases align to TRBD1. The germline V gene has CDR1 SGHAT and CDR2 FQNNGV. V gave up 4 bases and J gave up 5 bases; unmatched junction bases: 9. The CDR3 loop spans 15 amino acids. CDR3 sequence (DNA): TGTGCCAGCAGCTCTATTGCGGGACAGGGAAACGAGCAGTACTTC. It encodes CASSSIAGQGNEQYF.

This chain joins TRBV9 and TRBJ1-2; D unresolved. Germline-derived CDR1 and CDR2 are SGDLS and YYNGEE. V lost 2 bases to trimming and J lost 2 bases, with 10 bases between them. This CDR3 spans 14 amino acids. DNA of the CDR3: TGTGCCAGCAGCGTCGCCGTTGAGAACTATGGCTACACCTTC. Its protein is CASSVAVENYGYTF.

The sample holds many counts of this clonotype. The CDR3: CATSRDQGAQETQYF. The DNA of the CDR3 is TGTGCCACCAGCAGAGATCAGGGGGCTCAGGAGACCCAGTACTTC. The chain has TRBV15 and TRBJ2-5; the match to TRBD1 covers 8 bases. Germline V gene sequence: CDR1 LNHNV, CDR2 YYDKDF (reference sequence). CDR3 length: 15 residues. Germline trimming cut 0 bases from V and 5 bases from J; bases unmatched to any gene: 5.

The chain employs TRBV24-1 and TRBJ2-1; TRBD1 matches 7 bases. V gave up 4 bases and J gave up 8 bases; unmatched junction bases: 10. The CDR3 extends over 15 amino acids. Germline V lookup: CDR1 KGHDR, CDR2 SFDVKD. CDR3 loop: CATSDPTGVNYEQFF. CDR3 in DNA: TGTGCCACCAGTGACCCAACAGGGGTGAACTATGAGCAGTTCTTC.

V gene TRBV12-3 or TRBV12-4 combines with J gene TRBJ2-1, with 11 nucleotides matching TRBD2. CDR3 length: 16 amino acids. V shed 6 bases and J 3 bases; nucleotides not matched to a gene: 7. The CDR3 is CASSGSGRAFYNEQFF. In DNA form, the CDR3 reads TGTGCCAGCAGCGGTAGCGGGAGGGCCTTCTACAATGAGCAGTTCTTC.

The V call is TRBV29-1, the J call TRBJ1-1; TRBD1 is a possible D gene (5 bases). This CDR3 has 12 amino acids. In germline, CDR1 is SQVTM, CDR2 ANQGSEA. Trimming took off 7 bases at V and 0 bases at J, with 9 bases between the two ends. The CDR3 coding sequence is TGCAGCGCCCTGACAGTGAACACTGAAGCTTTCTTT. Amino acids: CSALTVNTEAFF.

The chain carries TRBV9 and TRBJ2-3; D is unresolved. This CDR3 has 14 amino acids. The germline CDR1 and CDR2 sequences are SGDLS and YYNGEE. With 0 bases removed from V and 2 bases from J, the gap between germline ends came to 7 bases. The CDR3 sequence: CASSVGWDTDTQYF. For the CDR3, the DNA is TGTGCCAGCAGCGTAGGCTGGGACACAGATACGCAGTATTTT.

The rearrangement uses TRBV5-5 and TRBJ2-3; 8 bases are shared with TRBD2. The V gene end was trimmed by 6 bases and the J gene end by 6 bases; junction bases not matched to a gene: 15. Per germline, CDR1 SGHKS and CDR2 YYEKEE (reference sequence). The CDR3 covers 16 residues. CDR3: CASNSGSHFRFDTQYF. The DNA of the CDR3 is TGTGCCAGCAACAGCGGGAGTCATTTTCGGTTCGATACGCAGTATTTT. Based on the CDR3 plus reference TRBV5-5 and TRBJ2-3, the full variable domain is DAGVTQSPTHLIKTRGQQVTLRCSPISGHKSVSWYQQVLGQGPQFIFQYYEKEERGRGNFPDRFSARQFPNYSSELNVNALLLGDSALYLCASNSGSHFRFDTQYFGPGTRLTVL.

This clonotype was seen a handful of times. The chain employs TRBV5-1 and TRBJ2-3, with D unresolved. The ends were cut back, 4 bases at V and 2 bases at J, with 8 bases in the middle. Germline V gene lookup returns CDR1 SGHRS and CDR2 YFSETQ. This CDR3 has 13 amino acids. The CDR3 region is CASSDRITDTQYF. In DNA, the CDR3 is TGCGCCAGCAGCGATAGGATCACAGATACGCAGTATTTT.

This sequence joins TRBV5-5 and TRBJ2-2; D may match TRBD1 or TRBD2 (6 bases each). The length of the CDR3 is 15 residues. The V gene lost 1 base and the J gene lost 5 bases, with 12 bases spanning the gap. The germline V gene encodes CDR1 SGHKS and CDR2 YYEKEE (reference sequence). The chain's CDR3 is CASSLRQGRTGELFF. CDR3 coding DNA: TGTGCCAGCAGCTTGAGGCAGGGGAGGACCGGGGAGCTGTTTTTT.

The chain couples TRBV20-1 to TRBJ2-7; the match to TRBD1 covers 8 bases. Unmatched junction bases numbered 5, after V lost 1 base and J lost 12 bases. The CDR3 has 11 residues. Germline V gene data show CDR1 as DFQATT and CDR2 as SNEGSKA (reference sequence). The CDR3 coding sequence is TGCAGTGCTAGAGTGACAGGGGATCGGTACTTC. This sequence encodes CSARVTGDRYF.

The J gene is TRBJ2-2, the V gene TRBV2; the match to TRBD2 covers 12 bases. J lost 5 bases, V lost 0 bases, and 1 base had no gene match. Germline V CDR1 and CDR2: SNHLY, FYNNEI. The CDR3 is 16 residues long. CDR3 residues: CASSEAGTSGTGELFF. In DNA form, the CDR3 reads TGTGCCAGCAGTGAAGCCGGGACTAGCGGGACCGGGGAGCTGTTTTTT. Complete variable domain (other parts from reference TRBV2 and TRBJ2-2): EPEVTQTPSHQVTQMGQEVILRCVPISNHLYFYWYRQILGQKVEFLVSFYNNEISEKSEIFDDQFSVERPDGSNFTLKIRSTKLEDSAMYFCASSEAGTSGTGELFFGEGSRLTVL.

The V call is TRBV24-1, the J call TRBJ2-3; tentatively, D is TRBD1 (5 bases). Trimming pared 3 bases from V and 3 bases from J, leaving 12 bases between. CDR3 size: 15 residues. Germline V gene data show CDR1 as KGHDR and CDR2 as SFDVKD. CDR3 sequence reads: CATSDQGTGTDTQYF. The CDR3 DNA follows: TGTGCCACCAGTGATCAGGGAACCGGAACAGATACGCAGTATTTT.

The chain employs TRBV5-1 and TRBJ1-4; D unresolved. CDR3 length: 15 amino acids. In germline, CDR1 is SGHRS, CDR2 YFSETQ. The germline V and J ends were trimmed by 3 bases and 2 bases, with 11 bases remaining between them. CDR3 protein: CASSSATGTNEKLFF. The CDR3 DNA is TGCGCCAGCAGCTCAGCAACGGGTACTAATGAAAAACTGTTTTTT. Full variable domain (outside the CDR3, taken from reference TRBV5-1 and TRBJ1-4): KAGVTQTPRYLIKTRGQQVTLSCSPISGHRSVSWYQQTPGQGLQFLFEYFSETQRNKGNFPGRFSGRQFSNSRSEMNVSTLELGDSALYLCASSSATGTNEKLFFGSGTQLSVL.

The J gene is TRBJ2-1, the V gene TRBV25-1; the D is unclear. Trimming removed 6 bases from V and 0 bases from J, with 12 bases in between. Germline loops: CDR1 MGHDK, CDR2 SYGVNS. The CDR3 extends over 15 amino acids. The CDR3 DNA follows: TGTGCCAGCAGCCCCCGCAGGAGCTCCTACAATGAGCAGTTCTTC. Translation: CASSPRRSSYNEQFF.

This clonotype was observed a handful of times. The CDR3 is CASSSRVVSTDTQYF. CDR3 DNA: TGTGCCAGCAGTTCTAGGGTGGTGTCGACAGATACGCAGTATTTT. The rearrangement uses TRBV27 and TRBJ2-3; D remains ambiguous. The length of the CDR3 is 15 residues. Germline V gene data show CDR1 as MNHEY and CDR2 as SMNVEV (reference sequence). Trimming shortened V by 4 bases and J by 3 bases, and 14 bases separated the two germline ends.

A few counts support this clonotype. The chain joins TRBV9 to TRBJ2-5, with 10 bases that match TRBD2. The CDR3 runs 18 residues. The germline V gene encodes CDR1 SGDLS and CDR2 YYNGEE. V lost 3 bases, J lost 0 bases, and 11 bases stayed unmatched. The DNA for the CDR3 is TGTGCCAGCAGCGCCCGGCCCCTTAGCGGGGGGAACCAAGAGACCCAGTACTTC. It is translated as CASSARPLSGGNQETQYF.

Ten or more counts support this clonotype. The chain recombines TRBV5-1 with TRBJ2-1; a possible D gene is TRBD1 (5 bases). Germline CDR1 SGHRS, CDR2 YFSETQ. The CDR3 is 14 amino acids. V lost 4 bases to trimming and J lost 3 bases, with 11 bases between them. DNA for the CDR3: TGCGCCAGCAGCCGTGGGGCAGACTACAATGAGCAGTTCTTC. Encoded protein: CASSRGADYNEQFF.

This clonotype appeared a few times. The chain recombines TRBV12-3 or TRBV12-4 with TRBJ2-5, with 8 nucleotides matching TRBD1. CDR3 size: 14 residues. With 2 bases clipped from V and 5 bases from J, the junction kept 4 bases outside the gene matches. The CDR3, as DNA: TGTGCCAGCAGTTTATCAGGGGGCCTGGAGACCCAGTACTTC. As protein: CASSLSGGLETQYF.

The chain carries TRBV7-2 and TRBJ1-1, with D possibly being TRBD1 (5 bases). The CDR3 runs to 14 residues. Trimming cost V 1 base and J 4 bases, with 10 bases left between them. Germline V gene sequence: CDR1 SGHTA, CDR2 FQGNSA. The CDR3 DNA sequence: TGTGCCAGCAGCTTAGGAGGGGCGAGCACTGAAGCTTTCTTT. Translation: CASSLGGASTEAFF.

The V gene is TRBV5-4, the J gene TRBJ2-3, with 7 bases identical to TRBD2. Per germline, CDR1 SGHNT and CDR2 YYREEE (reference sequence). The CDR3 spans 16 residues. Trimming at V came to 4 bases and at J to 3 bases, leaving 11 bases not matched to a gene. CDR3 loop: CASSPEGGGSTDTQYF. CDR3 bases: TGTGCCAGCAGCCCCGAGGGCGGCGGGAGTACAGATACGCAGTATTTT.

The V call is TRBV6-5, the J call TRBJ2-3; D may be TRBD1 (6 bases). Germline CDR1 and CDR2: MNHEY and SVGAGI. This CDR3 comprises 15 residues. Deletions cut 7 bases from V and 0 bases from J, with 14 bases between. The CDR3 DNA sequence: TGTGCCAGCATCGAGAGGGGGTCTAGCACAGATACGCAGTATTTT. It is translated as CASIERGSSTDTQYF.

The chain carries TRBV18 and TRBJ2-7; no firm D call. The germline V gene has CDR1 KGHSH and CDR2 LQKENI. The CDR3 spans 13 residues. Trimming stripped 3 bases from V and 9 bases from J, with 15 bases between. CDR3 amino acids: CASSPPTPIRQYF. CDR3 nucleotide sequence: TGTGCCAGCTCACCTCCTACTCCTATCCGGCAGTACTTC.

This clonotype showed up many times. The gene calls are TRBV29-1 and TRBJ2-7, with no clear D. CDR3 length: 12 amino acids. V lost 4 bases to trimming and J lost 2 bases, with 9 bases between them. Germline CDR1 reads SQVTM; CDR2 reads ANQGSEA. CDR3 region: CSVVGRAYEQYF. The CDR3 region has the DNA TGCAGCGTTGTTGGAAGGGCCTACGAGCAGTACTTC.

The V and J genes are TRBV25-1 and TRBJ1-1, with a tentative D call TRBD1 (6 bases). V was shortened by 4 bases and J by 1 base, with 7 bases between the two germline ends. Germline V CDR1 and CDR2: MGHDK, SYGVNS. The CDR3 extends over 13 amino acids. Written as DNA, the CDR3 is TGTGCCAGCAGTGGAGGGGGGAACACTGAAGCTTTCTTT. Translated: CASSGGGNTEAFF.

Ten or more counts support this clonotype. The rearrangement uses TRBV7-6 and TRBJ2-1; TRBD2 agrees at 7 bases. The CDR3 has 16 residues. The V segment lost 3 bases and the J segment 0 bases; nucleotides outside the gene matches: 5. Germline CDR1 SGHVS, CDR2 FNYEAQ. This CDR3 reads CASSFGRASSYNEQFF. The DNA of the CDR3 is TGTGCCAGCAGCTTTGGGAGGGCTAGCTCCTACAATGAGCAGTTCTTC.

The chain has TRBV3-1 and TRBJ2-2; 7 bases line up with TRBD1. The length of the CDR3 is 18 residues. V was clipped by 2 bases and J by 6 bases; unmatched bases: 15. CDR1 and CDR2 (germline): LGHDT, YNNKEL (reference sequence). CDR3 in DNA: TGTGCCAGCAGCCAAAGTGAGTCCCCCGACAGGGCTCCCGGGGAGCTGTTTTTT. It specifies CASSQSESPDRAPGELFF.